These 6 T cell receptor beta chains originate from one sample sequenced in a study of radiation and T cells in renal cell carcinoma. The repertoire was sequenced with immunoSEQ multiplex PCR; TCRdb's copy has only in-frame clones and lacks some. The repertoire holds around 95,000 clones, with more than 65% as singletons. The time point: blood 4 weeks post-SBRT, at nephrectomy. The sample's treatment: 15 Gy SBRT to primary tumor, nephrectomy 4 weeks later. The source was blood, collected from a patient whose treatment included radiotherapy and nephrectomy. These receptors were obtained from a man aged 55 to 70 with renal cell carcinoma.

V and J are TRBV19 and TRBJ2-7, with 8 nucleotides matching TRBD2. The CDR3 loop spans 20 amino acids. The V gene end was trimmed by 7 bases and the J gene end by 0 bases; junction bases not matched to a gene: 23. CDR1 and CDR2 from the germline V gene are LNHDA and SQIVND (reference sequence). The CDR3 coding sequence is TGTGCCAGTACCCCGACGGGTGGACTAGCTGCAACCCCGAGCTCCTACGAGCAGTACTTC. The encoded protein is CASTPTGGLAATPSSYEQYF.

The chain combines TRBV7-8 with TRBJ2-5; D may match TRBD1 or TRBD2 (5 bases each). V dropped 1 base and J dropped 3 bases, with 12 bases sitting between them. Germline-derived CDR1 and CDR2 are SGHVS and FQNEAQ. CDR3 length equals 15 residues. CDR3 in amino acids: CASSLGRRGEETQYF. The CDR3, as DNA: TGTGCCAGCAGCTTAGGGCGCAGAGGGGAAGAGACCCAGTACTTC.

The chain couples TRBV6-1 to TRBJ2-1, with TRBD2 matching over 9 bases. In germline, CDR1 is MNHNS, CDR2 SASEGT. The ends lost 4 bases at V and 7 bases at J; junction bases unmatched: 5. The CDR3 is made up of 14 amino acids. CDR3 protein: CASSVAGGANEQFF. The CDR3 DNA follows: TGTGCCAGCAGTGTGGCGGGAGGGGCGAATGAGCAGTTCTTC.

The V gene is TRBV4-1, the J gene TRBJ2-2, with TRBD1 identical over 7 bases. V trimming: 1 base; J trimming: 6 bases; junction bases outside the gene matches: 2. The CDR3 consists of 14 residues. Germline V gene data show CDR1 as MGHRA and CDR2 as YSYEKL. CDR3 residues: CASSQVDRAGELFF. Written as DNA, the CDR3 is TGCGCCAGCAGCCAAGTTGACAGGGCCGGGGAGCTGTTTTTT.

The genes are TRBV4-2 and TRBJ2-1, with 9 nucleotides matching TRBD2. V shed 3 bases, J shed 2 bases, and the junction held 8 bases outside the gene matches. CDR1 and CDR2 from the germline V gene are LGHNA and YNFKEQ. The CDR3 runs to 17 residues. As DNA, the CDR3 is TGTGCCAGCAGCCAGTTACTAGCGGGCGAAACCTACAATGAGCAGTTCTTC. Translation: CASSQLLAGETYNEQFF.

V usage is TRBV5-1 and J usage is TRBJ2-2; 9 positions match TRBD1. Trimming at V came to 0 bases and at J to 4 bases, leaving 1 base not matched to a gene. Germline CDR1 is SGHRS and CDR2 is YFSETQ. CDR3 length equals 15 residues. DNA for the CDR3: TGCGCCAGCAGCTTGGGACAGGGGGGCACCGGGGAGCTGTTTTTT. Encoded protein: CASSLGQGGTGELFF.